This T cell receptor (beta chain) was recovered during a study of blood T cells in healthy people across ages (dated by TCRdb to between 2014 and 2016). Regarding the research as a whole: Template switching captured roughly one uniquely barcoded TCR beta cDNA molecule per two T cells in model experiments. Four age groups were formed from the donors: young (average about 17 years), middle-aged (just under 40), aged (roughly 59) and long-lived (about 75). For two donors (one aged 18 to 29 and one aged 80 or older), the study analyzed two additional independent replicas of 1 million unique cDNA reads from the same blood draw. To avoid experimental bias, donors of different ages were randomly spread across the sequencing lanes. To track age-related changes in TCR beta repertoire diversity, the study relied on deep sequencing normalized with unique cDNA molecular identifiers. The study at large found these results: Estimates of total diversity based on one million sequenced T cells were regarded as lower bounds and as underestimates. Compared with the aged group, the long-lived group had more naive CD4+ T cells, fewer expanded clones and increased TCR diversity, a pattern suggesting age selection. The CMV infection status of donors was not known, potentially confounding age-related changes in expanded clonotypes. Conclusive comparison of naive and antigen-experienced compartments was prevented by the profiling of bulk unsorted PBMCs. As age increased, observed TCR beta diversity per million T cells dropped in a roughly linear way, and a significant reduction was already evident by age 40. The percentage of naive T cells measured by flow cytometry correlated strongly with observed TCR beta diversity.

Relative to germline, V is missing 3 bases and J is missing 9 bases, with 5 bases of the junction outside any gene match. CDR1 and CDR2, looked up from the germline V gene, are KGHSH and LQKENI. Reading from cysteine to phenylalanine, the CDR3 counts 15 amino acids. The entry retains the CDR3 DNA only, 45 bases that are in frame from base 1. This clonotype was observed a handful of times. The specificity of this receptor is unknown. Base qualities are not recorded, but no much larger clone differs from it by a single base. Systemically healthy Caucasian individuals from Russia, approximately 39 in total and aged about 6 to 90 years, were included as donors. Roughly 9.5 milliliters of peripheral blood were drawn from each donor into EDTA-treated Vacutainer tubes. Ficoll-Paque density-gradient centrifugation was used to isolate PBMCs, with at least 6.5 million obtained per sample. Total RNA, at least 5 micrograms per sample, was extracted from PBMCs with Trizol reagent. For every donor, an aliquot of PBMCs went through flow cytometry to measure the percentages of naive CD45RAhigh/CD27high T cells.

The library was prepared using 5' RACE. TCRdb records Illumina HiSeq 2500 as the sequencer. The second PCR ran for roughly 7 to 12 cycles and used a J-beta primer mix along with a sample-barcoded 5' primer. Each TCR beta cDNA molecule received a unique molecular identifier from a template-switch 5' adaptor carrying 12 random nucleotides. Each sample yielded at least 3 million CDR3-containing paired-end reads. The Mint cDNA synthesis kit, primed by a TRBC-specific oligonucleotide, was used to synthesize first-strand cDNA from all RNA. Following uracil-DNA glycosylase treatment, all cDNA underwent a first 18-cycle PCR with the universal primers M1SS and BC2_uni_R. From the authors' description of their analysis: Normalization of each sample was performed by random selection of 1 million high-quality reads, each carrying a distinct molecular identifier. Instead of being binned into consensus sequences, reads that shared molecular identifiers were thrown out. MiTCR, with a Q25 quality threshold and the strictest error-elimination algorithm, was used for CDR3 identification, clonotype clustering and error correction. A nonparametric unseen species model with Euler transformation was used to estimate lower-bound total TCR beta diversity. TCRdb's own reprocessing of the public reads used fastp at Q25 and MiXCR and kept productive beta chains. Every entry covers one CDR3 protein and lists the most common genes and DNA from its rows. The V and J calls were not made by the authors but by TCRdb's processing. The sample profile shows some 1.6 million distinct CDR3 sequences; 30% to 40% of them were found once. The ten largest make up 11% of the sample.

Recombination linked TRBV18 to TRBJ2-1, with 13 bases aligning to TRBD2. This sequence originates from a young woman in good health. The specimen sequenced was blood. The CDR3: CASSPRLAGGGEQFF. The DNA sequence is as follows: TGTGCCAGCTCACCTCGACTAGCGGGAGGTGGTGAGCAGTTCTTC.